A single TCR beta chain is shown here with its context. Its antigen remains unknown. This entry is derived from a study of vaccination effects on CD4 cells after COVID-19. The protocol was immunoSEQ multiplex PCR, while the TCRdb copy is restricted to in-frame clones and leaves out a portion. The sample lists about 8,000 clones, 65% to 75% occurring once. Overall study findings and caveats: Early timepoints after infection were absent, and convalescent patients were few in the study. Pronounced clonal contraction occurred in clones induced by infection and by vaccine late after vaccination.

Using viral peptide pools, the ViraFEST assay grew out antigen-specific CD4+ T cells prior to sequencing. After around 10 days in culture, the CD4+ T cells were isolated. Days 3 and 7 saw half the medium replaced with IL-2 medium. The CDR3 sequence is 20 residues long. Per germline, CDR1 SGHDN and CDR2 FVKESK. The ends lost 7 bases at V and 4 bases at J; junction bases unmatched: 19. The sequence came from a human donor who received a COVID-19 vaccine. The chain couples TRBV14 to TRBJ2-7, with 16 positions matching TRBD2. The sequencing here drew on CD4+ T cells from PBMCs cultured with HCoV-229E spike peptides, taken before COVID-19 vaccination. CDR3: CASNKGLTGTSGRATYEQYF. The CDR3 region has the DNA TGTGCCAGCAACAAAGGCCTGACTGGGACTAGCGGGAGGGCTACTTACGAGCAGTACTTC.